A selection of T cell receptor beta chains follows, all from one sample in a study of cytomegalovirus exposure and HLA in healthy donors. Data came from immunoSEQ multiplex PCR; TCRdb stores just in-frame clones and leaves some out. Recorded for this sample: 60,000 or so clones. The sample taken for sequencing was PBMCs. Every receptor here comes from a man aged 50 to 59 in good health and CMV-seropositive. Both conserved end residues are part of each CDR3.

CASSLALADTGELFF | TRBJ2-2 | TRBV7-6
CARSLKTSGRASNNEQFF | TRBJ2-1 | TRBV5-3
CASSVAPLGGGGNEQFF | TRBJ2-1 | TRBV9
CASSPRDRDPYGYTF | TRBJ1-2 | TRBV4-2
CSSQRGRANTEAFF | TRBJ1-1 | TRBV29-1
CASSVGQFRDTQYF | TRBJ2-3 | TRBV19
CASSHRTGAKNTEAFF | TRBJ1-1 | TRBV14
CASSLGTAPYNEQFF | TRBJ2-1 | TRBV9
CASSQDRPGGIYNEQFF | TRBJ2-1 | TRBV4-3
CASSYTEMGSSYEQYF | TRBJ2-7 | TRBV6-5